Listed here is a single T cell receptor (beta chain). The data originate from a study of cytomegalovirus exposure and HLA in healthy donors. PCR was performed using 60 Vbeta and 13 Jbeta primers. The method was immunoSEQ multiplex PCR; TCRdb's version includes in-frame clones alone and lacks a portion of them. The data show 150,000 to 200,000 clones, 79% seen once. What was sequenced was PBMCs. This receptor was obtained from a woman in her thirties in good health and CMV-seropositive.

CDR3 sequence: CASSWGQGNYEQYF. CDR3 DNA sequence: TGTGCCAGCAGCTGGGGACAGGGAAACTACGAGCAGTACTTC. This rearrangement joins TRBV5-4 to TRBJ2-7, with 9 positions matching TRBD1. Unmatched junction bases numbered 4, after V lost 3 bases and J lost 3 bases. The germline gives CDR1 SGHNT, CDR2 YYREEE (reference sequence). The CDR3 runs to 14 residues.